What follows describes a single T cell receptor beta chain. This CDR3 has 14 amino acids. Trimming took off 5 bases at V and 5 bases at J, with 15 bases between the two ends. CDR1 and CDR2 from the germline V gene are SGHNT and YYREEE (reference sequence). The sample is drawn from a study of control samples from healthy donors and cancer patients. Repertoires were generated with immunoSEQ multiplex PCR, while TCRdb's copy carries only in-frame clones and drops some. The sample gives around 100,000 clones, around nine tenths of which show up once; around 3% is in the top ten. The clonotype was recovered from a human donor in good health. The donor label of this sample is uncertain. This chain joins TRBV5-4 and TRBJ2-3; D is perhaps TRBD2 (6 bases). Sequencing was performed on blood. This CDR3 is CASRPDYLQDTQYF. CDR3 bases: TGTGCCAGCAGACCGGACTATTTACAAGATACGCAGTATTTT.